A selection of T cell receptor beta chains follows, all from one sample in a study of blood T cell repertoires in COVID-19. TCRdb keeps only in-frame clones here, not all; method: immunoSEQ multiplex PCR. This sample has 350,000 to 500,000 clones, with 88% found just once. Sequencing was done on a sample of PBMCs or T cells enriched from blood (not recorded which). The receptors derive from a woman aged 18-30 years who had been exposed to COVID-19. The CDR3 runs from the conserved cysteine through the conserved F or W. A D gene is named only where the DNA matches it firmly. Expanded clones get a size class; other rows say once, few or many, or leave the size out.

once	14	TRBD2	TRBV12-5	TRBJ2-1	TGTGCTAGTGGTTCGACTAGCGGGGGCAATGAGCAGTTCTTC	CASGSTSGGNEQFF
-	15	TRBD1	TRBV7-9	TRBJ1-3	TGTGCCAGCAGCTTAGGGACAGGGATCGGAAACACCATATATTTT	CASSLGTGIGNTIYF
-	15	-	TRBV9	TRBJ2-7	TGTGCCAGCAGCGTAGATGCAGGGATCTCCTACGAGCAGTACTTC	CASSVDAGISYEQYF
-	19	-	TRBV19	TRBJ2-1	TGTGCCATTAAACGGGGGCTTGGCGGGGGTTATCTAACCTACAATGAGCAGTTCTTC	CAIKRGLGGGYLTYNEQFF
-	15	-	TRBV29-1	TRBJ2-6	TGCAGCGTTGAATATTGGGGGGCTGGGGCCAACGTCCTGACTTTC	CSVEYWGAGANVLTF
-	12	-	TRBV29-1	TRBJ2-7	TGCAGCGGTGGGGACGGGAGCTACGAGCAGTACTTC	CSGGDGSYEQYF
once	17	TRBD1	TRBV5-4	TRBJ2-6	TGTGCCAGCAGCTACGGACAGGGATACTCCGGGGCCAACGTCCTGACTTTC	CASSYGQGYSGANVLTF
-	13	-	TRBV2	TRBJ1-1	TGTGCCAGCAGAAAAGGGGTGGGCACTGAAGCTTTCTTT	CASRKGVGTEAFF
-	14	-	TRBV28	TRBJ2-1	TGTGCCAGCAGTTTCATCAGCGGCTACAATGAGCAGTTCTTC	CASSFISGYNEQFF
-	16	-	TRBV9	TRBJ1-2	TGTGCCAGCAGCGCCCAACCGGGGGTGAGGAACTATGGCTACACCTTC	CASSAQPGVRNYGYTF
-	16	-	TRBV6-2/TRBV6-3	TRBJ1-2	TGTGCCAGCAGTTACCCCGGCGGGGGCGCCCCCTATGGCTACACCTTC	CASSYPGGGAPYGYTF
-	15	TRBD1	TRBV19	TRBJ2-7	TGTGCCAGTAGTATTCGGGGACAGGGCGCCTACGAGCAGTACTTC	CASSIRGQGAYEQYF
-	13	-	TRBV18	TRBJ2-5	TGTGCCAGCTCACGAGACACTCGGGAGACCCAGTACTTC	CASSRDTRETQYF
few	13	-	TRBV12-3/TRBV12-4	TRBJ2-7	TGTGCCAGCAGTTTATCGACTACCTACGAGCAGTACTTC	CASSLSTTYEQYF
-	13	-	TRBV27	TRBJ2-1	TGTGCCAGCAGTCATACAGGATACAATGAGCAGTTCTTC	CASSHTGYNEQFF
-	17	TRBD2	TRBV19	TRBJ2-3	TGTGCCAGTGCTAGCGGGGGGGCCCTGACTAGCACAGATACGCAGTATTTT	CASASGGALTSTDTQYF
-	15	-	TRBV5-1	TRBJ2-5	TGCGCCAGCAGCTTGAAACATGGGCAGGCAGAGACCCAGTACTTC	CASSLKHGQAETQYF
once	13	TRBD1	TRBV24-1	TRBJ1-5	TGTGCCACCAGTGTGACAGGGGATCAGCCCCAGCATTTT	CATSVTGDQPQHF
-	15	-	TRBV25-1	TRBJ2-7	TGTGCCAGCAGTGAATCGGTACTAGTCCCCTACGAGCAGTACTTC	CASSESVLVPYEQYF
-	16	-	TRBV6-2/TRBV6-3	TRBJ1-2	TGTGCCAGCAGTTACGCGTCAGGGGCGGTTAGCTATGGCTACACCTTC	CASSYASGAVSYGYTF
-	15	-	TRBV21-1	TRBJ2-7	TGTGCCAGCAGCATAGGAGACAGGGAGACAAACGAGCAGTACTTC	CASSIGDRETNEQYF
-	16	TRBD1	TRBV7-2	TRBJ1-6	TGTGCCAGCAGCTTATCTCCACAGGGGATGGGTTCACCCCTCCACTTT	CASSLSPQGMGSPLHF
-	14	-	TRBV18	TRBJ2-7	TGTGCCAGCTCGGAACAACAGGGTAACGACGAGCAGTACTTC	CASSEQQGNDEQYF
-	18	-	TRBV4-1	TRBJ1-5	TGCGCCAGCAGCCAAAGTGCTGTCAGGGTCAACCCCAATCAGCCCCAGCATTTT	CASSQSAVRVNPNQPQHF
-	16	TRBD2	TRBV27	TRBJ2-3	TGTGCCAGCAGTCGACTAGCGGGGGGGCCTACAGATACGCAGTATTTT	CASSRLAGGPTDTQYF
-	15	-	TRBV4-2	TRBJ2-7	TGTGCCAGCAGCCAAGAAGGGAGCAGAAACTACGAGCAGTACTTC	CASSQEGSRNYEQYF
-	14	TRBD1	TRBV28	TRBJ1-1	TGTGCCAGCAGTTGGGGGGACAGGGCCACTGAAGCTTTCTTT	CASSWGDRATEAFF
-	15	TRBD1	TRBV6-1	TRBJ1-4	TGTGCCAGCAGTGAATCCACGACAGGGAAGGAAAAACTGTTTTTT	CASSESTTGKEKLFF
-	16	TRBD2	TRBV4-3	TRBJ2-7	TGCGCCAGCAGCCAAGATGGGACTAGCGGGGGCTACGAGCAGTACTTC	CASSQDGTSGGYEQYF
-	15	TRBD2	TRBV7-9	TRBJ2-7	TGTGCCAGCAGCTTAGGCAGCGGGAACCCCTACGAGCAGTACTTC	CASSLGSGNPYEQYF